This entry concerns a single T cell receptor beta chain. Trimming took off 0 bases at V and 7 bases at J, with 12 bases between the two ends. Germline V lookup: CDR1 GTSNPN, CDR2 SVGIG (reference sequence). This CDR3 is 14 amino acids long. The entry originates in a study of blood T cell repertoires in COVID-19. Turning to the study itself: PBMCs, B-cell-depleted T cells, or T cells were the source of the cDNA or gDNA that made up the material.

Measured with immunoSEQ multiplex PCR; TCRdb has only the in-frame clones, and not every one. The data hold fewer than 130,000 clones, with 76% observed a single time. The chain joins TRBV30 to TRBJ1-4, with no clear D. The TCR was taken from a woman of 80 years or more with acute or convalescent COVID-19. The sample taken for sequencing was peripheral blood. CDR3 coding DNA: TGTGCCTGGAGTGTACTGGCAGGTGGTGAAAAACTGTTTTTT. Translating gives CAWSVLAGGEKLFF.